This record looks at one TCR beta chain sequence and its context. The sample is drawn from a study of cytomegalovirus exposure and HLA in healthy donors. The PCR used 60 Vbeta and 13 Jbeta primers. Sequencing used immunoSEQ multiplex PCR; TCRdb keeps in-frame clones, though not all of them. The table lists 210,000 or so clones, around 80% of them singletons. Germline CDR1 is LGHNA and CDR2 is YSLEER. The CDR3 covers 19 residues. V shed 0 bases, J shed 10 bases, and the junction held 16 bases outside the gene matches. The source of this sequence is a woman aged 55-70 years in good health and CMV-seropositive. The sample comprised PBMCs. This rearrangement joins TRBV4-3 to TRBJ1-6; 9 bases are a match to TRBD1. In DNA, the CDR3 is TGCGCCAGCAGCCAAGATCGAAACAGGGGGCGCTTTGCCGGCTCACCCCTCCACTTT. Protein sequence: CASSQDRNRGRFAGSPLHF.